This T cell receptor (beta chain) was sequenced in a study of T cells in Graves' hyperthyroidism and ophthalmopathy. Note on this clonotype: Its antigen is not known.

Study-wide results and limits: The model identified upcoming ophthalmopathy a median roughly 6 months ahead of onset.

PBMCs were collected from an approximately 9 ml volume of fresh peripheral blood. The TCR beta CDR3 regions underwent amplification using RNA transcripts as the source. An initial round of RT-PCR targeting the TCR CDR3 relied on the HTBI primer set. Each CDR3 protein gets one entry after TCRdb re-called the multiplex PCR reads with MiXCR. Among 350,000 to 400,000 distinct CDR3 sequences listed, about 18% were seen once. CDR1 is LGHDT and CDR2 is YNNKEL in the germline V gene (reference sequence). The CDR3 runs to 13 residues. Trimming removed 1 base from V and 9 bases from J, with 10 bases in between.

The source material was blood. The gene calls are TRBV3-1 and TRBJ1-3; the D gene is possibly TRBD1 (5 bases). The TCR sequence derives from a young woman with Graves' hyperthyroidism. CDR3 protein: CASSQGDQGTIYF. In nucleotides, the CDR3 is TGTGCCAGCAGCCAAGGGGACCAGGGCACCATATATTTT. Together with reference TRBV3-1 and TRBJ1-3, the CDR3 gives the full variable domain: DTAVSQTPKYLVTQMGNDKSIKCEQNLGHDTMYWYKQDSKKFLKIMFSYNNKELIINETVPNRFSPKSPDKAHLNLHINSLELGDSAVYFCASSQGDQGTIYFGEGSWLTVV.